These T cell receptor delta chains were read from a single sample in a study of gamma-delta chains in newborns, infants, children. TCRdb re-called the reads using CATT. The repertoire holds fewer than 9,500 delta-chain clones, 20% to 25% seen once, with less than 5.5% in the top ten. The sequencing sample was made of blood. The receptor set was obtained from a child who was a newborn, infant or young child, either healthy, febrile or measles-vaccinated (not recorded which). Each CDR3 is given with its conserved first and last residue. A D gene is named only where the DNA matches it firmly. A clone size is listed for some rows: how often the clone was seen (once, few, many), or a class if it is expanded.

TGTGCCTGTGACAGCCTGGCGGGCCCCAAGGTGGGGGATACTCCGCTTAAAGCCGATAAACTCATCTTT CACDSLAGPKVGDTPLKADKLIF TRDD3 TRDV2 - TRDJ1
TGTGCCTGTGACACCCTTCTGGGGGACACAACCACCGATAAACTCATCTTT CACDTLLGDTTTDKLIF TRDD3 TRDV2 - TRDJ1
TGTGCCTGTGACACCCTTGGGGATATGGGCGATAAACTCATCTTT CACDTLGDMGDKLIF TRDD3 TRDV2 - TRDJ1
TGTGCTCTTGGGGAAAGGTCCTACCCTGACTGGGGGGTGTACACCGATAAACTCATCTTT CALGERSYPDWGVYTDKLIF TRDD3 TRDV1 few TRDJ1
TGTGCCCGTGACGCCTGGGGGATGGTCGGAACCTGGGACACCCGACAGATGTTTTTC CARDAWGMVGTWDTRQMFF TRDD3 TRDV2 few TRDJ3
TGTGCCTGTGACACTTTAGGGATAATGACCGATAAACTCATCTTT CACDTLGIMTDKLIF - TRDV2 medium-sized TRDJ1
TGTGCCTGTGACCTTGTGGGGGACACCGATAAACTCATCTTT CACDLVGDTDKLIF - TRDV2 - TRDJ1
TGTGCCTGTGACACCCTTGTACTGGGGGATAAGCTTGAGGATAAACTCATCTTT CACDTLVLGDKLEDKLIF TRDD3 TRDV2 few TRDJ1
TGTGCCTGTGACCTACTGGGGGATATTGGCACCGATAAACTCATCTTT CACDLLGDIGTDKLIF TRDD3 TRDV2 few TRDJ1
TGTGCTCTTGGGGAACCCAATAGTTGTAGCCGCCTGGGGGTTGTAAAACTCATCTTT CALGEPNSCSRLGVVKLIF - TRDV1 few TRDJ1
TGTGCTCTTGGGGAAGTTGGGACCCGAGGGGACACCGATAAACTCATCTTT CALGEVGTRGDTDKLIF - TRDV1 medium-sized TRDJ1
TGTGCCTGTGACGTACTGGGGACTGACGCCGATAAACTCATCTTT CACDVLGTDADKLIF TRDD3 TRDV2 - TRDJ1
TGTGCCTGTGCTGGTTTGGAGATTCCTGGGGATCGGCCACGCACCGATAAACTCATCTTT CACAGLEIPGDRPRTDKLIF - TRDV2 - TRDJ1
TGTGCCTGCGACGCCTTAGGGGGGATACCCCCCGAGGAGAACACCGATAAACTCATCTTT CACDALGGIPPEENTDKLIF TRDD3 TRDV2 - TRDJ1
TGTGCCTGTGACTCGCTGGGGGACGGCGCCAACACCGATAAACTCATCTTT CACDSLGDGANTDKLIF TRDD3 TRDV2 medium-sized TRDJ1
TGTGCCTGTGACACTCTGGGGGATCGGGCTTTGACAGCACAACTCTTCTTT CACDTLGDRALTAQLFF TRDD3 TRDV2 - TRDJ2
TGTGCCGGTGACGCACTCGACACCGATAAACTCATCTTT CAGDALDTDKLIF - TRDV2 - TRDJ1
TGTGCCTGTGACACCGTGGGGTACACCGATAAACTCATCTTT CACDTVGYTDKLIF - TRDV2 - TRDJ1
TGTGCCGGGGACACGAGCTCGGGCGCAGAAACCGATAAACTCATCTTT CAGDTSSGAETDKLIF - TRDV2 - TRDJ1
TGTGCCTGTGACTACTGGGGGCCATCCACCTCCTCCACTGATAAACTCATCTTT CACDYWGPSTSSTDKLIF TRDD3 TRDV2 - TRDJ1
TGTGCCTGTGACACCGTCTCCACTGGGGGGCATGGATCCGATAAACTCATCTTT CACDTVSTGGHGSDKLIF TRDD3 TRDV2 few TRDJ1
TGTGCCTGTGACGCCGTACTGGGGGACCCCAGCTCCTGGGACACCCGACAGATGTTTTTC CACDAVLGDPSSWDTRQMFF TRDD3 TRDV2 few TRDJ3
TGTGCCTGTGACTTCGTACTGGGGGAGGGGGTTGGTAAACTCATCTTT CACDFVLGEGVGKLIF TRDD3 TRDV2 - TRDJ1
TGTGCCTGTGACACTGTTACTGCAATCAGGTCGTACACCGATAAACTCATCTTT CACDTVTAIRSYTDKLIF - TRDV2 - TRDJ1
TGTGCCTGTGACACCGTGGGCGTGGGGCCGCACTCCTGGGACACCCGACAGATGTTTTTC CACDTVGVGPHSWDTRQMFF - TRDV2 - TRDJ3
TGTGCCTGTGACTTAATTCCTACACCGCGTGGTGGGGGTTCTAACACCGATAAACTCATCTTT CACDLIPTPRGGGSNTDKLIF - TRDV2 few TRDJ1
TGTGCCTGTGACACCGTGGGGGAACCCCACACCGATAAACTCATCTTT CACDTVGEPHTDKLIF TRDD3 TRDV2 medium-sized TRDJ1
TGTGCCTGTGACACCGTTGGGGGATACTCCTGGGACACCCGACAGATGTTTTTC CACDTVGGYSWDTRQMFF TRDD3 TRDV2 few TRDJ3
TGTGCCTGTGACACCCTCTCCTCCTACCCTATACTGTGGGCTCCCCCATACACCGATAAACTCATCTTT CACDTLSSYPILWAPPYTDKLIF - TRDV2 - TRDJ1
TGTGCCTGTGACACCGTTGGTGGGGGTCCCACCGATAAACCCATCTTT CACDTVGGGPTDKPIF - TRDV2 - TRDJ1
TGTGCCTGTGACACCGTCGGTCTGGGGGATACCCACACCGATAAACTCATCTTT CACDTVGLGDTHTDKLIF TRDD3 TRDV2 few TRDJ1
TGTGCCTGTGACACTATCCCTCTACGGGGGATAGAGGCATGGGACACCCGACAGATGTTTTTC CACDTIPLRGIEAWDTRQMFF TRDD3 TRDV2 - TRDJ3
TGTGCCTGTGACCAACTGGGGAAGTACACCGATAAACTCATCTTT CACDQLGKYTDKLIF TRDD3 TRDV2 - TRDJ1
TGTGCCTGTGACCCCGCCTCGACCCGTACTGGGGGACCTAAGTACACCGATAAACTCATCTTT CACDPASTRTGGPKYTDKLIF TRDD3 TRDV2 few TRDJ1
TGTGCCTGTGACACCGTTTTGAGGGATACGCAAACCGATAAACTCATCTTT CACDTVLRDTQTDKLIF TRDD3 TRDV2 few TRDJ1
TGTGCCTGTGACACCGCAGATACTGGGGGATGGGCGTACACCGATAAACTCATCTTT CACDTADTGGWAYTDKLIF TRDD3 TRDV2 few TRDJ1
TGTGCCTGTGACTTTCTACTGGGGGATACAACCCTAGCTTCCTCCTGGGACACCCGACAGATGTTTTTC CACDFLLGDTTLASSWDTRQMFF TRDD3 TRDV2 - TRDJ3
TGTGCCTGTGACCCTGTGGGGGATACGCGCTCCTGGGACACCCGACAGATGTTTTTC CACDPVGDTRSWDTRQMFF TRDD3 TRDV2 few TRDJ3
TGTGCCTGGGACCCCCTCGGGGATACCGATAAAATCATCTTT CAWDPLGDTDKIIF TRDD3 TRDV2 - TRDJ1
TGTGCCTGTGACACCGTCACGGTGGGGGATCCCTGGGACACCCGACAGATGTTTTTC CACDTVTVGDPWDTRQMFF TRDD3 TRDV2 - TRDJ3
TGTGCTCTTGGGACCATTCGACGTTTAGTGGGGGATGACACCGATAAACTCATCTTT CALGTIRRLVGDDTDKLIF TRDD3 TRDV1 few TRDJ1
TGTGCCTGTGACGCGCTGTCCCCACGACTCGGTACTTGGGGATACGCATCCGATAAACTCATCTTT CACDALSPRLGTWGYASDKLIF TRDD3 TRDV2 - TRDJ1
TGTGCCTGTGACACCATAGTTCCTACCGGCGGAATGGATGGCGCGTACACCGATAAACTCATCTTT CACDTIVPTGGMDGAYTDKLIF TRDD2 TRDV2 medium-sized TRDJ1
TGTGCCTGTGACATCGTTGGGGGGATACAAAGCGATAAACTCATCTTT CACDIVGGIQSDKLIF TRDD3 TRDV2 - TRDJ1
TGTGCCTGTGACACCGGCTTCGGCGTCCCCGATGGGGGATACGGGGGGACCGATAAACTCATCTTT CACDTGFGVPDGGYGGTDKLIF TRDD3 TRDV2 - TRDJ1
TGTGCCTGTGATGCCACCAGCTCCAGACAGTACTGGGGGATACGACGAGTTCTTTATTACACCGATAAACTCATCTTT CACDATSSRQYWGIRRVLYYTDKLIF TRDD3 TRDV2 - TRDJ1